Following are 30 T cell receptor beta chains from one sample sequenced in a study of technical replicates of blood from a handful of donors. Assay used: immunoSEQ multiplex PCR; TCRdb lists only in-frame clones, some missing. The sample yields some 12,000 clones, 85% to 95% seen once. The sample comprised PBMCs. All receptors come from a human donor in good health.

The V and J genes are TRBV6-1 and TRBJ2-2; TRBD1 matches at 7 bases. Per the germline V gene, CDR1 is MNHNS and CDR2 is SASEGT. With 10 bases clipped from V and 5 bases from J, the junction kept 7 bases outside the gene matches. This CDR3 spans 13 amino acids. As DNA, the CDR3 is TGTGCCACCCGGGACAGCCTAACCGGGGAGCTGTTTTTT. This codes for CATRDSLTGELFF.

The rearrangement uses TRBV19 and TRBJ2-5, with D possibly being TRBD1 (6 bases). The CDR3 length is 13 residues. V lost 6 bases, J lost 5 bases, and 13 bases lay in between. Germline CDR1 is LNHDA and CDR2 is SQIVND (reference sequence). This CDR3 reads CASRNRVGETQYF. The CDR3 nucleotides read TGTGCCAGTAGGAACAGGGTCGGGGAGACCCAGTACTTC.

V is TRBV28 and J is TRBJ1-5, with 8 bases identical to TRBD1. Looked up from germline, CDR1 is MDHEN and CDR2 is SYDVKM. The CDR3 covers 16 residues. Trimming removed 6 bases from V and 6 bases from J; junction bases left unmatched: 13. The DNA of the CDR3 is TGTGCCAGCAGCACTCCGGGACAGGCTATCATTCAGCCCCAGCATTTT. Protein: CASSTPGQAIIQPQHF.

This rearrangement joins TRBV18 to TRBJ2-3, with 14 bases matching TRBD2. The germline V gene has CDR1 KGHSH and CDR2 LQKENI. The trim removed 1 base at V and 3 bases at J, leaving 3 bases unmatched. The CDR3 contains 17 residues. This CDR3 is CASSPRTSGRRTDTQYF. For the CDR3, the DNA is TGTGCCAGCTCACCACGGACTAGCGGGAGGAGGACAGATACGCAGTATTTT.

This rearrangement joins TRBV11-2 to TRBJ2-5; 10 bases match TRBD2. Germline CDR1 is SGHAT and CDR2 is FQNNGV. V was clipped by 1 base and J by 4 bases; unmatched bases: 3. This CDR3 comprises 15 residues. Here the CDR3 DNA reads TGTGCCAGCAGCTTAGGACTAGCGGGTACAGAGACCCAGTACTTC. This translates into CASSLGLAGTETQYF. The full variable domain, in which reference TRBV11-2 and TRBJ2-5 provide the parts outside the CDR3, is EAGVAQSPRYKIIEKRQSVAFWCNPISGHATLYWYQQILGQGPKLLIQFQNNGVVDDSQLPKDRFSAERLKGVDSTLKIQPAKLEDSAVYLCASSLGLAGTETQYFGPGTRLLVL.

The V call is TRBV2, the J call TRBJ1-3, with 8 bases fitting TRBD1. J gave up 0 bases and V 4 bases, and 2 bases lay outside the gene matches. CDR1 and CDR2 from the germline V gene are SNHLY and FYNNEI. CDR3 size: 15 residues. CDR3 in amino acids: CASSGTGNSGNTIYF. The CDR3 nucleotides are TGTGCCAGCAGTGGGACAGGGAACTCTGGAAACACCATATATTTT.

The CDR3 here is CASSNAGLEAFF. Written as DNA, the CDR3 is TGTGCCAGCAGTAATGCAGGGTTGGAAGCTTTCTTT. The chain recombines TRBV28 with TRBJ1-1; tentatively, D is TRBD1 (5 bases). This CDR3 is 12 amino acids long. Germline V gives CDR1 MDHEN, CDR2 SYDVKM. The V gene lost 5 bases and the J gene lost 8 bases, with 12 bases spanning the gap.

The genes are TRBV28 and TRBJ2-1, with no clear D. Trimming took 5 bases from V and 4 from J, leaving 3 bases between them. CDR3 size: 11 residues. Germline assignment: CDR1 MDHEN and CDR2 SYDVKM. The CDR3 bases are TGTGCCAGCAGTCAGTACAATGAGCAGTTCTTC. It translates to CASSQYNEQFF.

The chain links TRBV9 to TRBJ2-1; D gene ambiguous. The CDR3 runs 12 residues. CDR1 and CDR2 (germline): SGDLS, YYNGEE. The V end was cut by 0 bases, the J end by 11 bases, with 9 bases between. CDR3 loop: CASSVGSAKQFF. CDR3 in DNA: TGTGCCAGCAGCGTAGGAAGCGCTAAGCAGTTCTTC.

The V gene is TRBV5-1, the J gene TRBJ1-3; D uncertain. This CDR3 region has 15 residues. V was trimmed by 0 bases and J by 2 bases, leaving 9 bases between them. In germline, CDR1 is SGHRS, CDR2 YFSETQ. The CDR3 loop reads CASSLDGSTGNTIYF. CDR3 nucleotide sequence: TGCGCCAGCAGCTTGGACGGGTCTACTGGAAACACCATATATTTT.

V is TRBV2 and J is TRBJ1-5, with TRBD1 as a possible D gene (5 bases). The length of the CDR3 is 15 residues. Germline V gene data show CDR1 as SNHLY and CDR2 as FYNNEI. V dropped 4 bases and J dropped 4 bases, with 14 bases sitting between them. CDR3 amino acids: CASSADSLGNQPQHF. The CDR3 DNA follows: TGTGCCAGCAGTGCAGACAGCTTAGGGAATCAGCCCCAGCATTTT.

V usage is TRBV27 and J usage is TRBJ2-7, with 8 bases lining up with TRBD1. Germline CDR1 and CDR2: MNHEY and SMNVEV (reference sequence). Trimming cost V 4 bases and J 6 bases; bases outside gene matches: 5. There are 13 residues in the CDR3. CDR3 residues: CASSWGTGPEQYF. The CDR3, as DNA: TGTGCCAGCAGTTGGGGGACAGGACCCGAGCAGTACTTC.

The chain is built from TRBV28 and TRBJ1-2; possibly TRBD1 for D (6 bases). The CDR3 runs to 15 residues. Germline lookup yields CDR1 MDHEN and CDR2 SYDVKM. Trimming left V 2 bases short and J 0 bases short, with 10 bases between. CDR3 in DNA: TGTGCCAGCAGTTTAGGGGGGGCCCCTAACTATGGCTACACCTTC. Its protein product is CASSLGGAPNYGYTF.

The CDR3 DNA sequence: TGCGCCAGCAGCTTGGACAGGGAGACCCAGTACTTC. Translation: CASSLDRETQYF. V usage is TRBV5-1 and J usage is TRBJ2-5; a possible D gene is TRBD1 (5 bases). This CDR3 is 12 amino acids long. Germline V gives CDR1 SGHRS, CDR2 YFSETQ. V gave up 0 bases and J gave up 5 bases, with 5 bases separating them.

In its sample, this clone was seen once. The rearrangement joins TRBV19 to TRBJ1-4; no reliable D call. Trimming removed 2 bases from V and 7 bases from J, with 17 bases in between. The CDR3 totals 16 residues. Germline values: CDR1 LNHDA, CDR2 SQIVND (reference sequence). The CDR3 DNA sequence: TGTGCCAGTAGTATATACGGGAACGCTTGGGGTGAAAAACTGTTTTTT. Translating it yields CASSIYGNAWGEKLFF.

J is TRBJ1-5 and V is TRBV30; D remains unclear. Trimming stripped 1 base from V and 9 bases from J, with 13 bases between. The CDR3 consists of 13 residues. Germline-derived CDR1 and CDR2 are GTSNPN and SVGIG (reference sequence). DNA of the CDR3: TGTGCCTGGAGTGGGGAGTCCGGCGGGCCCCAGCATTTT. Its translation is CAWSGESGGPQHF.

The chain combines TRBV6-5 with TRBJ2-7, with 8 positions matching TRBD1. From germline, CDR1 is MNHEY and CDR2 SVGAGI. CDR3 length: 15 amino acids. The V segment lost 5 bases and the J segment 5 bases; nucleotides outside the gene matches: 11. CDR3 nucleotide sequence: TGTGCCAGCAGTAGAACAGGGGGTCTCTGGGACGAGCAGTACTTC. Its protein product is CASSRTGGLWDEQYF.

The gene calls are TRBV21-1 and TRBJ2-1; the table's D call, TRBD1, has no DNA check behind it. TRBV21-1 is assigned pseudogene status. CDR3 length: 19 residues. This CDR3 is CASSFPGQGGRTSYNEQFF. CDR3 nucleotide sequence: TGTGCCAGCAGCTTTCCGGGACAGGGAGGAAGGACCTCCTACAATGAGCAGTTCTTC.

The V gene is TRBV29-1, the J gene TRBJ2-3, with 10 bases fitting TRBD1. The CDR3 is 14 residues long. Trimming at V came to 3 bases and at J to 1 base, leaving 1 base not matched to a gene. Germline V gene data show CDR1 as SQVTM and CDR2 as ANQGSEA. CDR3 coding DNA: TGCAGCGTTGAGGGGACAGGGGGCACAGATACGCAGTATTTT. This gives the protein CSVEGTGGTDTQYF.

The chain uses TRBV4-1 and TRBJ2-3; 7 positions agree with TRBD1. V shed 4 bases, J shed 1 base, and the junction held 5 bases outside the gene matches. The CDR3 length is 15 residues. Germline V gene lookup returns CDR1 MGHRA and CDR2 YSYEKL. CDR3 amino acids: CASSPRDRGTDTQYF. The CDR3 region has the DNA TGCGCCAGCAGCCCGAGGGACAGAGGCACAGATACGCAGTATTTT.

CDR3 sequence (DNA): TGTGCCAGCAGTGATCCGGGACAGGGTATCCACGAGCAGTACTTC. Protein sequence: CASSDPGQGIHEQYF. The genes are TRBV6-1 and TRBJ2-7; 9 bases agree with TRBD1. The trim removed 3 bases at V and 5 bases at J, leaving 8 bases unmatched. The germline V gene encodes CDR1 MNHNS and CDR2 SASEGT. The CDR3 covers 15 residues.

The chain has TRBV27 and TRBJ1-4, with D tentatively TRBD1 (6 bases). The V gene lost 6 bases and the J gene lost 8 bases, with 19 bases spanning the gap. The V gene's germline CDR1 is MNHEY and CDR2 SMNVEV (reference sequence). CDR3 size: 15 residues. The CDR3 bases are TGTGCCAGCAGCCCGCTTGAGGGGGTGGGGGAAAAACTGTTTTTT. Its protein is CASSPLEGVGEKLFF.

The rearrangement uses TRBV2 and TRBJ2-1; 7 nucleotides line up with TRBD2. CDR1 and CDR2 from the germline V gene are SNHLY and FYNNEI. The CDR3 is 15 residues long. The junction had 9 bases not matched to a gene; V was cut back by 1 base and J by 9 bases. In DNA, the CDR3 is TGTGCCAGCAGTGAAGGGTTGAGGGACTACGGTGAGCAGTTCTTC. This translates into CASSEGLRDYGEQFF. The full variable domain, in which reference TRBV2 and TRBJ2-1 provide the parts outside the CDR3, is EPEVTQTPSHQVTQMGQEVILRCVPISNHLYFYWYRQILGQKVEFLVSFYNNEISEKSEIFDDQFSVERPDGSNFTLKIRSTKLEDSAMYFCASSEGLRDYGEQFFGPGTRLTVL.

This CDR3 is CASSLQATGGYGYTF. DNA of the CDR3: TGTGCCAGCAGTTTACAGGCGACAGGGGGCTATGGCTACACCTTC. The rearrangement links TRBV28 to TRBJ1-2; 9 bases map to TRBD1. The germline gives CDR1 MDHEN, CDR2 SYDVKM. Germline trimming cut 2 bases from V and 4 bases from J; bases unmatched to any gene: 5. This CDR3 contains 15 residues.

The genes are TRBV9 and TRBJ1-1; D might be TRBD1 (5 bases). The CDR3 totals 15 residues. CDR1 is SGDLS, CDR2 YYNGEE, per germline. Trimming pared 0 bases from V and 2 bases from J, leaving 11 bases between. The CDR3 reads CASSVVLGPNTEAFF. The CDR3 region has the DNA TGTGCCAGCAGCGTAGTTCTGGGGCCTAACACTGAAGCTTTCTTT.

The chain links TRBV21-1 to TRBJ1-5; TRBD1 is the table's D call, not checked against the DNA. TRBV21-1 is marked as a pseudogene. The CDR3 has 17 amino acids. CDR3 bases: TGTGCCAGCAGCAAAACCAGTTGGGACAGGGGAGATCAGCCCCAGCATTTT. Translated, it gives CASSKTSWDRGDQPQHF.

The V gene is TRBV6-1, the J gene TRBJ1-2; 8 bases are a match to TRBD1. V lost 10 bases to trimming and J lost 8 bases; unmatched junction nucleotides: 9. CDR3 length: 12 amino acids. In germline, CDR1 is MNHNS, CDR2 SASEGT. The CDR3 nucleotides are TGTGCCATCGATGGACAGGGTAGGGGCTACACCTTC. Its protein product is CAIDGQGRGYTF.

J is TRBJ1-5 and V is TRBV28; D ambiguous. V gave up 4 bases and J gave up 2 bases, with 12 bases separating them. The CDR3 consists of 15 residues. Germline-derived CDR1 and CDR2 are MDHEN and SYDVKM. The CDR3 loop is CASSSELVGNQPQHF. CDR3 coding DNA: TGTGCCAGCAGTTCTGAGTTGGTAGGCAATCAGCCCCAGCATTTT.

The V call is TRBV9, the J call TRBJ2-3; TRBD1 might be the D (6 bases). CDR1 is SGDLS and CDR2 is YYNGEE in the germline V gene. The CDR3 extends over 18 amino acids. Trimming removed 0 bases at V and 4 bases at J, with 21 bases between. CDR3 amino acids: CASSVAAGTLTGPDTQYF. The CDR3 DNA sequence: TGTGCCAGCAGCGTAGCCGCAGGTACCCTCACAGGGCCAGATACGCAGTATTTT.

The V call is TRBV7-9, the J call TRBJ2-1, with a possible D match to TRBD2 (6 bases). Germline values: CDR1 SEHNR, CDR2 FQNEAQ (reference sequence). CDR3 length: 16 amino acids. With 6 bases removed from V and 4 bases from J, the gap between germline ends came to 19 bases. CDR3 protein: CASSTTMGLSYNEQFF. The CDR3 DNA reads TGTGCCAGCAGTACCACTATGGGACTTAGTTACAATGAGCAGTTCTTC.